This TCR beta chain was sequenced for a study of T cell responses to AZD1222 COVID-19 vaccine. Germline CDR1 reads SGHAT; CDR2 reads FQDESV (reference sequence). This CDR3 has 13 residues. V lost 5 bases and J 6 bases, leaving 12 bases between the germline ends. As to this clone: Its antigen is unknown.

Regarding the study as a whole: Without day 14 samples, only post-peak T cell repertoires were studied. White British people made up most donors, females outnumbered males, and clonal diversity was possibly underestimated.

The repertoire was sequenced with immunoSEQ multiplex PCR; TCRdb's copy has only in-frame clones and lacks some. The data contain 100,000 to 120,000 clones, about nine tenths of them singletons. The sequences come from peripheral blood, collected on day 0 of AZD1222 vaccination. This receptor was identified in an adult in good health. V gene TRBV11-1 combines with J gene TRBJ2-3, with D possibly being TRBD1 or TRBD2 (5 bases each). The CDR3 nucleotides are TGTGCCAGCAGCCCAGGGACGGGCGATACGCAGTATTTT. It codes for CASSPGTGDTQYF.